The rows below give T cell receptor beta chains drawn from one sample of a study of blood T cell repertoires in COVID-19. Libraries were prepared by immunoSEQ multiplex PCR; TCRdb keeps only in-frame clonotypes and omits some of them. Among hundreds of thousands of clones listed, 65% to 90% were seen once. Sequencing was done on a sample of PBMCs or T cells enriched from blood (not recorded which). These receptors all stem from a man aged 30-40 years who had recovered from COVID-19. Each CDR3 is given with its conserved first and last residue. The D gene is left open where the match is weak. For some rows the clone size is stated as once, few or many, or as a class when expanded; others skip it.

clone size,D gene,J gene,V gene,CDR3 DNA,CDR3 protein
-,-,TRBJ2-7,TRBV5-1,TGCGCCAGCAGCTCCGCTTCCGCGGGGTTTGTCTACGAGCAGTACTTC,CASSSASAGFVYEQYF
-,-,TRBJ1-5,TRBV15,TGTGCCACCAGCATAGCCCGTCAGCCCCAGCATTTT,CATSIARQPQHF
-,TRBD2,TRBJ2-7,TRBV6-2/TRBV6-3,TGTGCCAGCAGTGTTACCTTTAGCGGGGGCTCGATGGAGCAGTACTTC,CASSVTFSGGSMEQYF
few,-,TRBJ2-1,TRBV7-2,TGTGCCAGCAGCTTAGGTCCCAGACTAGTCAATGAGCAGTTCTTC,CASSLGPRLVNEQFF
-,-,TRBJ2-7,TRBV11-3,TGTGCCAGCAGCTCGAGAGTCTACGAGCAGTACTTC,CASSSRVYEQYF
-,-,TRBJ1-5,TRBV10-3,TGTGCCATCAGTGGTGGTGGGCAGACCAATCAGCCCCAGCATTTT,CAISGGGQTNQPQHF
-,-,TRBJ1-1,TRBV10-2,TGCGCCAGCAGTGATGGAGGTCACACTGAAGCTTTCTTT,CASSDGGHTEAFF
few,-,TRBJ1-5,TRBV7-6,TGTGCCAGCAGCTTACAAGAGGGTAATCAGCCCCAGCATTTT,CASSLQEGNQPQHF
-,-,TRBJ1-2,TRBV11-2,TGTGCCAGCAGCCCCCGCTACGAGGCAGGGAACTATGGCTACACCTTC,CASSPRYEAGNYGYTF
once,TRBD1,TRBJ1-1,TRBV11-1,TGTGCCAGCGGTAGGAACAGGGGGAACACTGAAGCTTTCTTT,CASGRNRGNTEAFF
-,TRBD2,TRBJ2-2,TRBV19,TGTGCCAGTAGTACCCTGACGGGGGGCACCGGGGAGCTGTTTTTT,CASSTLTGGTGELFF
-,-,TRBJ2-2,TRBV6-5,TGTGCCAGCAGCCAGACTAACACCGGGGAGCTGTTTTTT,CASSQTNTGELFF
-,TRBD1,TRBJ1-1,TRBV7-9,TGTGCCAGCAGCTTAGGACCCGGACAGGCGGAGGGGTACACTGAAGCTTTCTTT,CASSLGPGQAEGYTEAFF
-,TRBD1,TRBJ2-7,TRBV11-2,TGTGCCAGCAGCTTAACCCACGACAGGGGCTACGAGCAGTACTTC,CASSLTHDRGYEQYF
-,-,TRBJ1-2,TRBV11-2,TGTGCCAGCAGCTCCCCTTCGAGGCCTAACTATGGCTACACCTTC,CASSSPSRPNYGYTF
-,TRBD2,TRBJ2-1,TRBV10-2,TGCGCCAGCAGTGTAATAAGTCTTGGACTAGCGAACAATGAGCAGTTCTTC,CASSVISLGLANNEQFF
-,TRBD1,TRBJ1-2,TRBV28,TGTGCCAGCAGTCCCGACAGGGTCCATGGCTACACCTTC,CASSPDRVHGYTF
once,-,TRBJ1-2,TRBV21-1,TGTGCCAGCAGCAATAGACAGGGCCTCTATGGCTACACCTTC,CASSNRQGLYGYTF
-,-,TRBJ2-3,TRBV2,TGTGCCAGCACCCCAGCGGGTTATGACGCCGATACGCAGTATTTT,CASTPAGYDADTQYF
-,-,TRBJ2-3,TRBV2,TGTGCCAGCAGTGACAGGGGTTATCCAGATACGCAGTATTTT,CASSDRGYPDTQYF
once,-,TRBJ1-5,TRBV2,TGTGCCAGCAGTGGACAGTGGAGCAATCAGCCCCAGCATTTT,CASSGQWSNQPQHF
-,-,TRBJ1-4,TRBV5-1,TGCGCCAGCAGCTTAACAGGGAATAATGAAAAACTGTTTTTT,CASSLTGNNEKLFF
-,-,TRBJ1-4,TRBV5-1,TGCGCCAGCAGCTTGGCAGGGCATAATGAAAAACTGTTTTTT,CASSLAGHNEKLFF
-,-,TRBJ1-4,TRBV7-9,TGTGCCAGCAGCTCGCGGGGATGGGAAAAACTGTTTTTT,CASSSRGWEKLFF
once,-,TRBJ1-5,TRBV28,TGTGCCAGCAGTAGCACAGTGAATCAGCCCCAGCATTTT,CASSSTVNQPQHF
-,-,TRBJ1-5,TRBV11-2,TGTGCCAGCAGCTTAGGCAGGGATCAGCCCCAGCATTTT,CASSLGRDQPQHF
-,-,TRBJ2-5,TRBV28,TGTGCCAGCAGTATCCAATGGACAGTCCAAGAGACCCAGTACTTC,CASSIQWTVQETQYF
-,TRBD1,TRBJ2-7,TRBV6-5,TGTGCCAGCAGTCGACAGGGCGGGGAGCAGTACTTC,CASSRQGGEQYF
-,-,TRBJ1-6,TRBV18,TGTGCCACCTCGGGAACAGGAGGGTCACCCCTCCACTTT,CATSGTGGSPLHF
-,TRBD1,TRBJ1-2,TRBV6-5,TGTGCCAGCAGCCCCACCCGGACAGGCTCCTATGGCTACACCTTC,CASSPTRTGSYGYTF
-,-,TRBJ1-2,TRBV28,TGTGCCAGCAGTTTAATCCAGAACTATGGCTACACCTTC,CASSLIQNYGYTF
-,-,TRBJ1-5,TRBV19,TGTGCCAGTAATAGGGGGGAGGGACAGCCCCAGCATTTT,CASNRGEGQPQHF
-,-,TRBJ1-2,TRBV5-1,TGCGCCAGCAGCTCGTCCGGAGGGACTAACTATGGCTACACCTTC,CASSSSGGTNYGYTF
-,TRBD1,TRBJ2-5,TRBV7-9,TGTGCCAGCAGCTTAGTCCAGGGGGCTGAGACCCAGTACTTC,CASSLVQGAETQYF
-,-,TRBJ1-2,TRBV12-3/TRBV12-4,TGTGCCAGCAGCTGGACAGTAAACTATGGCTACACCTTC,CASSWTVNYGYTF
-,TRBD1,TRBJ2-7,TRBV27,TGTGCCAGCACCCTCTCCGGGACAGGGGCCTACGAGCAGTACTTC,CASTLSGTGAYEQYF
-,-,TRBJ1-2,TRBV7-2,TGTGCCAGCAGCTTGTGGGGGGGGGCAATGGATGGCTACACCTTC,CASSLWGGAMDGYTF
-,-,TRBJ1-5,TRBV21-1,TGTGCCAGCAGCCCTATCAACGGGGGTGACAATCAGCCCCAGCATTTT,CASSPINGGDNQPQHF
once,-,TRBJ2-3,TRBV21-1,TGTGCCAGCAGCAATGGGGGGGACAGGGGTTGCACAGATACGCAGTATTTT,CASSNGGDRGCTDTQYF
-,-,TRBJ1-1,TRBV23-1,TGCGCCAGCCGACAGACGGCTATCATGAACACTGAAGCTTTCTTT,CASRQTAIMNTEAFF
-,-,TRBJ2-5,TRBV2,TGTGCCAGCAAGGTGGAGGAGACCCAGTACTTC,CASKVEETQYF
-,TRBD2,TRBJ2-7,TRBV10-1,TGCGCCAGCAGTGAGCCTAGCGGGAGAATAGTCTACGAGCAGTACTTC,CASSEPSGRIVYEQYF
-,TRBD2,TRBJ2-1,TRBV10-2,TGCGCCAGCAGTGAGTCGGGACTACTGTACAATGAGCAGTTCTTC,CASSESGLLYNEQFF
-,-,TRBJ1-5,TRBV7-8,TGTGCCAGCAGCTTAAACCCCTGGGGCGGGGGGAATAGCAATCAGCCCCAGCATTTT,CASSLNPWGGGNSNQPQHF
-,-,TRBJ1-2,TRBV2,TGTGCCAGCAGTGAAGACAGGCTATCCCTAAACTATGGCTACACCTTC,CASSEDRLSLNYGYTF
once,TRBD1,TRBJ2-5,TRBV5-5,TGTGCCAGCAGCTTGTTCACAGGGGAGGAGACCCAGTACTTC,CASSLFTGEETQYF
-,-,TRBJ1-1,TRBV14,TGTGCCAGCAGCCAAGTGGGGGGGAACACTGAAGCTTTCTTT,CASSQVGGNTEAFF
-,-,TRBJ1-1,TRBV6-5,TGTGCCAGCAGTCTCGGGATACTGAACACTGAAGCTTTCTTT,CASSLGILNTEAFF
-,TRBD1,TRBJ1-1,TRBV11-2,TGTGCCAGCAGCCCGCCGGGACAGGGGGTGACTGAAGCTTTCTTT,CASSPPGQGVTEAFF
few,-,TRBJ1-2,TRBV7-9,TGTGCCAGCAGCTTAGGAGGCTATGGCTACACCTTC,CASSLGGYGYTF
-,TRBD2,TRBJ2-3,TRBV5-1,TGCGCCAGCAGCCCCGACCCCTCTTTGGCGGGGGGATCAAGCACAGATACGCAGTATTTT,CASSPDPSLAGGSSTDTQYF
few,-,TRBJ1-6,TRBV5-6,TGTGCCAGCAGCCCGGCTGGGGTCCCGGGATTGACACCCCTCCACTTT,CASSPAGVPGLTPLHF
-,-,TRBJ2-5,TRBV4-1,TGCGCCAGCAGCGTACAGGAGACCCAGTACTTC,CASSVQETQYF
-,TRBD2,TRBJ2-2,TRBV5-1,TGCGCCAGCAGCTTGGGTCTTATAGCGGGAGACACCGGGGAGCTGTTTTTT,CASSLGLIAGDTGELFF
-,TRBD1,TRBJ1-5,TRBV5-6,TGTGCCAGCAGATCGGACAGGGAGGAAAATCAGCCCCAGCATTTT,CASRSDREENQPQHF
-,TRBD1,TRBJ1-2,TRBV4-1,TGCGCCAGCAGCCAAGAAGCAGGGGGAGGCTATGGCTACACCTTC,CASSQEAGGGYGYTF
-,-,TRBJ1-6,TRBV19,TGTGCCAGTAGTATCTCACGAGGAGGCACGGCGGATTCACCCCTCCACTTT,CASSISRGGTADSPLHF
-,TRBD1,TRBJ2-7,TRBV29-1,TGCAGCGGTTTAGACCGGGACAGGGGACGCCCGCAGTACTTC,CSGLDRDRGRPQYF
-,-,TRBJ1-5,TRBV5-1,TGCGCCACCAGCATAGAGGAACAGGTTAGCAATCAGCCCCAGCATTTT,CATSIEEQVSNQPQHF
-,-,TRBJ2-7,TRBV6-5,TGTGCCACCTACGGAGAGAGCTCCTACGAGCAGTACTTC,CATYGESSYEQYF